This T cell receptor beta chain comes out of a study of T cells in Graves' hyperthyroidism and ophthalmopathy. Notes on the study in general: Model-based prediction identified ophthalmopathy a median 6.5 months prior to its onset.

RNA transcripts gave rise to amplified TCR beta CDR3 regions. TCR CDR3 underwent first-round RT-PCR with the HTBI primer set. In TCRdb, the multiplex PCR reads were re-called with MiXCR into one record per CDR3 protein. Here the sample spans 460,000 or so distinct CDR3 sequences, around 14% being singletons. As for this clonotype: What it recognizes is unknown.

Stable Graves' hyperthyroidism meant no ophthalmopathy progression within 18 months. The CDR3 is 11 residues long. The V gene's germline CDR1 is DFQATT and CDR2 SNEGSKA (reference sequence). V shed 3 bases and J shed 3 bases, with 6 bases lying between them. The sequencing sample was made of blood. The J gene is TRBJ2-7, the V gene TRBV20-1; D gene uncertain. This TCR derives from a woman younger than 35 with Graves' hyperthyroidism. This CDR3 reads CSASGVYEQYF. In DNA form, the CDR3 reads TGCAGTGCTAGTGGGGTCTACGAGCAGTACTTC.